These 11 T cell receptor beta chains were sequenced from one sample in a study of blood T cells in healthy people across ages. Using a J-beta primer mix together with a sample-barcoded 5' primer, a second PCR was run for roughly 6 to 11 cycles. In TCRdb, the 5' RACE reads were re-called with MiXCR into one record per CDR3 protein. This sample carries hundreds of thousands of distinct CDR3 sequences, around 45% of them seen once, and the ten largest clones take around 32%. Sequences were obtained from blood. The receptor set was obtained from a woman between 55 and 75 years old in good health.

This chain uses TRBV20-1 with TRBJ2-3; unclear D gene. The V end lost 3 bases, the J end lost 1 base, and 14 bases lay between the germline ends. From germline, CDR1 is DFQATT and CDR2 SNEGSKA (reference sequence). The length of the CDR3 is 15 residues. The chain's CDR3 is CSASGQRWGTDTQYF. The CDR3 region has the DNA TGCAGTGCTAGCGGGCAAAGGTGGGGCACAGATACGCAGTATTTT.

V and J are TRBV27 and TRBJ1-1, with D possibly TRBD1 on 5 matching bases. The CDR3 contains 16 residues. With 7 bases removed from V and 4 bases from J, the gap between germline ends came to 22 bases. CDR1 MNHEY and CDR2 SMNVEV come from the germline V gene (reference sequence). For the CDR3, the DNA is TGTGCCAGCACCACCGGAGGCGACAGAGGGAGCACTGAAGCTTTCTTT. As protein: CASTTGGDRGSTEAFF.

This chain joins TRBV29-1 and TRBJ2-1; D is possibly TRBD1 (6 bases). The CDR3 loop spans 14 amino acids. The ends were cut back, 7 bases at V and 4 bases at J, with 17 bases in the middle. Germline-derived CDR1 and CDR2 are SQVTM and ANQGSEA. The CDR3 is CSGSYRDRYNEQFF. The CDR3 nucleotides read TGCAGCGGATCTTACAGGGATCGTTACAATGAGCAGTTCTTC.

This clonotype was seen more than once but under ten times. This chain connects TRBV20-1 to TRBJ1-2; TRBD1 is a possible D gene (5 bases). The germline V and J ends were trimmed by 6 bases and 2 bases, with 13 bases remaining between them. CDR1 DFQATT and CDR2 SNEGSKA come from the germline V gene (reference sequence). The CDR3 runs to 13 residues. The CDR3 nucleotides are TGCAGTGCAACCCTTACAGGAAACTATGGCTACACCTTC. Translated: CSATLTGNYGYTF.

This clonotype was seen more than once but under ten times. In DNA, the CDR3 is TGTGCCACCAGCAGAGATGGGGGAGGTACGCAGTATTTT. Its protein is CATSRDGGGTQYF. V usage is TRBV15 and J usage is TRBJ2-3; D may be TRBD2 (6 bases). V lost 0 bases to trimming and J lost 8 bases, with 9 bases between them. The germline gives CDR1 LNHNV, CDR2 YYDKDF (reference sequence). This CDR3 is 13 amino acids long.

The rearrangement uses TRBV18 and TRBJ2-7; 7 positions agree with TRBD2. CDR3 size: 15 residues. Germline V lookup: CDR1 KGHSH, CDR2 LQKENI. The ends lost 3 bases at V and 0 bases at J; junction bases unmatched: 5. The CDR3 coding sequence is TGTGCCAGCTCACCTAGCGGGCGGTACTCCTACGAGCAGTACTTC. It codes for CASSPSGRYSYEQYF.

This clonotype has only a few counts. The gene calls are TRBV6-6 and TRBJ2-5; 11 bases are shared with TRBD2. J lost 4 bases, V lost 4 bases, and 5 bases had no gene match. Germline CDR1 and CDR2: MNHNY and SVGAGI (reference sequence). The CDR3 covers 15 residues. CDR3 in amino acids: CASSFSGREGETQYF. The CDR3 DNA sequence: TGTGCCAGCAGTTTTAGCGGGAGGGAGGGAGAGACCCAGTACTTC.

In this sample, this clonotype turned up a few times. The chain combines TRBV4-1 with TRBJ2-5; no reliable D call. V dropped 0 bases and J dropped 13 bases, with 21 bases sitting between them. CDR3 length: 15 amino acids. Per germline, CDR1 MGHRA and CDR2 YSYEKL. The DNA for the CDR3 is TGCGCCAGCAGCCAAGAATTCCCTAACCGGTTTGACGCGTACTTC. It is translated as CASSQEFPNRFDAYF.

The V gene is TRBV5-1, the J gene TRBJ1-2; tentatively, D is TRBD1 (5 bases). The CDR3 has 15 amino acids. Germline V lookup: CDR1 SGHRS, CDR2 YFSETQ. The V and J ends lost 0 bases and 12 bases respectively, with 21 bases between them. The CDR3 sequence: CASSLVLGPIREDTF. The CDR3 DNA reads TGCGCCAGCAGCTTGGTACTAGGACCGATCAGGGAAGACACCTTC.

This chain links TRBV20-1 with TRBJ2-7; 8 nucleotides align to TRBD1. In germline, CDR1 is DFQATT, CDR2 SNEGSKA (reference sequence). J gave up 4 bases and V 4 bases, and 3 bases lay outside the gene matches. This CDR3 has 12 residues. The CDR3 sequence is CSANGQGYEQYF. CDR3 DNA sequence: TGCAGTGCTAACGGACAGGGATACGAGCAGTACTTC.

This chain links TRBV4-3 with TRBJ2-7; D is undetermined. V lost 1 base to trimming and J lost 5 bases, with 21 bases between them. The CDR3 has 17 residues. Germline V gene data show CDR1 as LGHNA and CDR2 as YSLEER. As DNA, the CDR3 is TGCGCCAGCAGCCAAGCCTCCGTGGGGTTAGTCTACAACGAGCAGTACTTC. Protein product: CASSQASVGLVYNEQYF.